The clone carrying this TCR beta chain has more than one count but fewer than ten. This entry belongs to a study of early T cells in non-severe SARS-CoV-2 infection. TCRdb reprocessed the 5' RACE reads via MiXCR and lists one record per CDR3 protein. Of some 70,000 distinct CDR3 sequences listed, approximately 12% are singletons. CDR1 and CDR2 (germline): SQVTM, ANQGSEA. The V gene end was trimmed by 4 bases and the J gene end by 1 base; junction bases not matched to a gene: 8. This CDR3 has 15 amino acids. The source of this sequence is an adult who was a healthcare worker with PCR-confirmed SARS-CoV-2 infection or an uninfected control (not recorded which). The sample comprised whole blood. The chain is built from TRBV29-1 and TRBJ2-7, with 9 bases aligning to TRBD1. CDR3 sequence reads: CSVAMAGTGSYEQYF. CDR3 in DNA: TGCAGCGTTGCGATGGCCGGGACAGGGTCCTACGAGCAGTACTTC.